This T cell receptor beta chain was identified during a study of beta chain features in type 1 diabetes. As for the study in general: Cells sorted and examined across all samples totaled approximately 100,000,000.

This clone has just a few counts. The V end was cut by 0 bases, the J end by 4 bases, with 10 bases between. The CDR3 runs 14 residues. CDR1 is SGHRS, CDR2 YFSETQ, per germline. Expressed TCRB transcripts were sequenced because the entire RNA isolate underwent reverse transcription. Data came from immunoSEQ multiplex PCR; TCRdb stores just in-frame clones and leaves some out. The data hold 120,000 to 150,000 clones, with more than 9% observed a single time. The receptor comes from a man aged 18 to 30 in good health. The V call is TRBV5-1, the J call TRBJ1-1; D may be TRBD1 (5 bases). The specimen sequenced was naive CD4+ T cells from blood. CDR3 sequence reads: CASSLEWGVTEAFF. In DNA, the CDR3 is TGCGCCAGCAGCTTGGAGTGGGGGGTCACTGAAGCTTTCTTT. The full variable domain, completed using reference TRBV5-1 and TRBJ1-1, is KAGVTQTPRYLIKTRGQQVTLSCSPISGHRSVSWYQQTPGQGLQFLFEYFSETQRNKGNFPGRFSGRQFSNSRSEMNVSTLELGDSALYLCASSLEWGVTEAFFGQGTRLTVV.